This passage covers 17 T cell receptor beta chains from one sample sequenced in a study of cytomegalovirus exposure and HLA in healthy donors. The repertoire was sequenced with immunoSEQ multiplex PCR; TCRdb's copy has only in-frame clones and lacks some. The sample yields around 400,000 clones, more than 80% seen once. Input material: PBMCs. The receptors stem from a woman aged 18-35 years in good health and CMV-seronegative.

The V and J genes are TRBV28 and TRBJ2-7; D gene uncertain. In germline, CDR1 is MDHEN, CDR2 SYDVKM. V gave up 0 bases and J gave up 3 bases, with 9 bases separating them. The CDR3 contains 14 residues. The CDR3 sequence is CASSLWVADYEQYF. The CDR3 DNA sequence: TGTGCCAGCAGTTTATGGGTGGCAGACTACGAGCAGTACTTC.

The chain joins TRBV7-9 to TRBJ2-7; the D gene is possibly TRBD1 (5 bases). CDR1 SEHNR and CDR2 FQNEAQ come from the germline V gene (reference sequence). The V and J ends lost 0 bases and 3 bases respectively, with 6 bases between them. The CDR3 loop spans 13 amino acids. In DNA, the CDR3 is TGTGCCAGCAGCTTAGCAGGGGTCTACGAGCAGTACTTC. It encodes CASSLAGVYEQYF.

This chain links TRBV27 with TRBJ1-4; D may be TRBD1 (6 bases). This CDR3 contains 16 residues. The V end lost 4 bases, the J end lost 8 bases, and 20 bases lay between the germline ends. In germline, CDR1 is MNHEY, CDR2 SMNVEV (reference sequence). The CDR3 loop is CASSSPLRDTPEKLFF. CDR3 DNA: TGTGCCAGCAGTTCCCCCCTCCGGGACACCCCGGAAAAACTGTTTTTT.

In nucleotides, the CDR3 is TGTGCCAGCATGGGGCCGACTAATGAAAAACTGTTTTTT. It codes for CASMGPTNEKLFF. The V and J genes are TRBV28 and TRBJ1-4; D perhaps matches TRBD1 (5 bases). Germline V gene lookup returns CDR1 MDHEN and CDR2 SYDVKM. Trimming left V 7 bases short and J 2 bases short, with 8 bases between. The CDR3 sequence is 13 residues long.

The rearrangement joins TRBV6-5 to TRBJ2-3, with no clear D. This CDR3 is built from 15 residues. V gave up 5 bases and J gave up 1 base, with 13 bases separating them. Germline assignment: CDR1 MNHEY and CDR2 SVGAGI. The CDR3 DNA sequence: TGTGCCAGCAGTCCCGGGTGGTCCGGCACAGATACGCAGTATTTT. Amino acid sequence: CASSPGWSGTDTQYF.

This sequence joins TRBV5-1 and TRBJ2-7; a possible D gene is TRBD1 (6 bases). The CDR3 extends over 15 amino acids. Per germline, CDR1 SGHRS and CDR2 YFSETQ. V lost 2 bases and J 2 bases, leaving 14 bases between the germline ends. CDR3 nucleotides: TGCGCCAGCAGCTTCATACAGGGAAACACCTACGAGCAGTACTTC. Translated, it gives CASSFIQGNTYEQYF.

The chain recombines TRBV7-8 with TRBJ2-3, with TRBD2 matching over 8 bases. Germline CDR1 is SGHVS and CDR2 is FQNEAQ. The V and J ends lost 1 base and 6 bases, in that order; junction bases with no gene match: 12. The CDR3 sequence is 17 residues long. This CDR3 reads CASSLGVAGPTADTQYF. The CDR3 DNA sequence: TGTGCCAGCAGCTTAGGGGTAGCGGGACCTACTGCTGATACGCAGTATTTT.

CDR3 region: CASTEGGLYQETQYF. In nucleotides, the CDR3 is TGTGCCAGCACCGAAGGTGGACTCTACCAAGAGACCCAGTACTTC. V and J are TRBV2 and TRBJ2-5, with D possibly TRBD2 on 5 matching bases. The CDR3 consists of 15 residues. Germline CDR1 is SNHLY and CDR2 is FYNNEI. V was clipped by 7 bases and J by 0 bases, with 15 bases between them.

Written as DNA, the CDR3 is TGTGCCAGCCCTAGCGGGGGGTCAGATACGCAGTATTTT. As protein: CASPSGGSDTQYF. The V call is TRBV6-1, the J call TRBJ2-3, with 11 nucleotides matching TRBD2. V gave up 8 bases and J gave up 4 bases; unmatched junction bases: 2. Germline V gene data show CDR1 as MNHNS and CDR2 as SASEGT. The CDR3 has 13 amino acids.

This clone was recorded only once. The CDR3 nucleotides are TGTGCCAGCAGCTTAGGAAACAGGGGTTATGGCTACACCTTC. Its protein product is CASSLGNRGYGYTF. The rearrangement uses TRBV5-6 and TRBJ1-2; 7 bases agree with TRBD1. The CDR3 loop spans 14 amino acids. The germline gives CDR1 SGHDT, CDR2 YYEEEE. V dropped 2 bases and J dropped 5; count of bases not matched to a gene: 6.

The chain uses TRBV28 and TRBJ1-2; D unclear. Germline-derived CDR1 and CDR2 are MDHEN and SYDVKM. The CDR3 totals 18 residues. V was clipped by 1 base and J by 3 bases, with 21 bases between them. This CDR3 reads CASSLLAAPTTADYGYTF. In DNA form, the CDR3 reads TGTGCCAGCAGTTTATTGGCGGCACCTACTACGGCGGACTATGGCTACACCTTC.

This clone occurred a few times. DNA of the CDR3: TGTGCCTCAGGGGATAACTATGGCTACACCTTC. Translation gives CASGDNYGYTF. The rearrangement joins TRBV2 to TRBJ1-2; TRBD1 might be the D (6 bases). The CDR3 covers 11 residues. Germline V gene lookup returns CDR1 SNHLY and CDR2 FYNNEI. With 11 bases removed from V and 1 base from J, the gap between germline ends came to 8 bases.

This chain joins TRBV6-1 and TRBJ1-2; D unresolved. Germline-derived CDR1 and CDR2 are MNHNS and SASEGT. This CDR3 has 12 residues. V dropped 3 bases and J dropped 9 bases, with 11 bases sitting between them. In DNA, the CDR3 is TGTGCCAGCAGTGAGAGAAGTATTAGCTACACCTTC. Protein: CASSERSISYTF.

This clone was found a few times. The chain employs TRBV7-9 and TRBJ2-2, with D tentatively TRBD2 (7 bases). The CDR3 has 16 residues. Germline CDR1 SEHNR, CDR2 FQNEAQ (reference sequence). V lost 5 bases and J 6 bases, leaving 19 bases between the germline ends. The CDR3 DNA is TGTGCCAGCAGCGCAGGTGGCGGGGGCGATCCCGGGGAGCTGTTTTTT. It yields the protein CASSAGGGGDPGELFF.

The genes are TRBV5-1 and TRBJ2-6; 9 nucleotides align to TRBD1. Trimming removed 6 bases from V and 0 bases from J; junction bases left unmatched: 13. CDR1 SGHRS and CDR2 YFSETQ come from the germline V gene. This CDR3 contains 19 residues. Here the CDR3 DNA reads TGCGCCAGCACCTCCGGGACAGGGCATCCTCGCTCTGGGGCCAACGTCCTGACTTTC. This codes for CASTSGTGHPRSGANVLTF.

This clone was detected only once. The DNA of the CDR3 is TGCAGCGTTGATACAGGGAGATCCTACGAGCAGTACTTC. Translating gives CSVDTGRSYEQYF. The gene calls are TRBV29-1 and TRBJ2-7; TRBD1 is a possible D gene (6 bases). The CDR3 has 13 residues. V was clipped by 3 bases and J by 1 base, with 10 bases between them. Looked up from germline, CDR1 is SQVTM and CDR2 is ANQGSEA.

V and J are TRBV7-9 and TRBJ2-5; 8 bases map to TRBD2. J lost 2 bases, V lost 8 bases, and 10 bases had no gene match. Germline V gene lookup returns CDR1 SEHNR and CDR2 FQNEAQ (reference sequence). CDR3 length: 15 residues. The chain's CDR3 is CASGKASGLQETQYF. CDR3 sequence (DNA): TGTGCCAGCGGTAAAGCTAGCGGGCTACAAGAGACCCAGTACTTC.